What follows describes a single T cell receptor (beta chain). The antigen remains undetermined. V was pared by 2 bases and J by 2 bases, with 6 bases of the junction left unmatched. The germline V gene encodes CDR1 LGHDT and CDR2 YNNKEL (reference sequence). This CDR3 has 17 amino acids. The record originates from a study of molecular identifiers for immune sequencing clone quantification. Overall study results and limits: The share of molecules held by clones above 20 RNA copies was over 98% in effector cells and under 1% in naive cells.

MiXCR, applied by TCRdb to the PCR reads, yields one record per CDR3 protein. Here the sample spans about 320,000 distinct CDR3 sequences, about a fifth being singletons. The sequenced material came from naive CD8+ T cells from blood, with Jurkat cell RNA spiked in. The subset: FACS-sorted CD8+CD4-CCR7+CD45RA+ naive T cells. The chain combines TRBV3-1 with TRBJ1-3, with 10 bases lining up with TRBD1. This receptor was identified in a human donor in good health. Some libraries in this study had Jurkat cell RNA spiked in. The CDR3 region has the DNA TGTGCCAGCAGCCAATGGAGGACAGGGGGACCTGGAAACACCATATATTTT. Protein: CASSQWRTGGPGNTIYF.